Shown below are 30 T cell receptor beta chains from a single sample sequenced in a study of cytomegalovirus exposure and HLA in healthy donors. It was with 60 Vbeta and 13 Jbeta primers that the PCR ran. Assay used: immunoSEQ multiplex PCR; TCRdb lists only in-frame clones, some missing. The sample shows over 100,000 clones, about 62% of them seen only once. Sequenced: PBMCs. All receptors derive from a human donor in good health.

This chain joins TRBV12-5 and TRBJ2-2; 12 nucleotides line up with TRBD2. CDR3 length: 17 amino acids. J lost 8 bases, V lost 2 bases, and 9 bases had no gene match. Germline CDR1 is LGHNT and CDR2 is FRNRAP. CDR3 sequence reads: CASGLKLAGGPAGELFF. The CDR3 coding sequence is TGTGCTAGTGGTTTGAAACTAGCGGGAGGTCCGGCAGGGGAGCTGTTTTTT.

The chain has TRBV11-2 and TRBJ2-7; D call uncertain. The CDR3 runs 14 residues. CDR1 and CDR2 from the germline V gene are SGHAT and FQNNGV. V was clipped by 1 base and J by 4 bases, with 11 bases between them. CDR3 in DNA: TGTGCCAGCAGCTTAGCCGACACCATATACGAGCAGTACTTC. Protein sequence: CASSLADTIYEQYF.

The CDR3, as DNA: TGTGCCAGCAGCTTATCCCTCTCGGGTGAAAAACTGTTTTTT. It translates to CASSLSLSGEKLFF. The J gene is TRBJ1-4, the V gene TRBV7-9, with no clear D. CDR1 SEHNR and CDR2 FQNEAQ come from the germline V gene (reference sequence). V lost 2 bases, J lost 7 bases, and 11 bases lay in between. The CDR3 runs 14 residues.

CDR3 sequence: CASSTQGRTEAFF. DNA for the CDR3: TGTGCCAGTAGCACTCAGGGCCGTACTGAAGCTTTCTTT. The chain has TRBV19 and TRBJ1-1; D perhaps matches TRBD1 (5 bases). Trimming stripped 6 bases from V and 5 bases from J, with 13 bases between. The CDR3 is 13 amino acids. The germline CDR1 and CDR2 sequences are LNHDA and SQIVND (reference sequence). Based on the CDR3 plus reference TRBV19 and TRBJ1-1, the full variable domain is DGGITQSPKYLFRKEGQNVTLSCEQNLNHDAMYWYRQDPGQGLRLIYYSQIVNDFQKGDIAEGYSVSREKKESFPLTVTSAQKNPTAFYLCASSTQGRTEAFFGQGTRLTVV.

The rearrangement links TRBV10-3 to TRBJ2-2; 9 positions agree with TRBD1. From germline, CDR1 is ENHRY and CDR2 SYGVKD. This CDR3 has 15 residues. V was clipped by 9 bases and J by 7 bases; unmatched bases: 12. The CDR3 DNA reads as TGTGCCATTATGTGGGGACAGGGAAGGAACGGGGAGCTGTTTTTT. Protein sequence: CAIMWGQGRNGELFF.

The chain combines TRBV29-1 with TRBJ1-2; D remains unclear. V gave up 6 bases and J gave up 4 bases, with 12 bases separating them. Germline V lookup: CDR1 SQVTM, CDR2 ANQGSEA. The CDR3 runs to 12 residues. CDR3 nucleotide sequence: TGCAGCGTCCTGACAAACGGCTATGGCTACACCTTC. Its protein product is CSVLTNGYGYTF.

This clone has more than one count but fewer than ten. The chain has TRBV5-1 and TRBJ1-4, with D possibly being TRBD1 (5 bases). The CDR3 covers 13 residues. Germline V gene data show CDR1 as SGHRS and CDR2 as YFSETQ. V gave up 3 bases and J gave up 8 bases, with 11 bases separating them. This chain's CDR3 is CASSWGGREKLFF. The CDR3 bases are TGCGCCAGCAGCTGGGGGGGAAGGGAAAAACTGTTTTTT.

V usage is TRBV7-8 and J usage is TRBJ2-3; D remains ambiguous. Germline values: CDR1 SGHVS, CDR2 FQNEAQ. The V gene lost 4 bases and the J gene lost 1 base, with 9 bases spanning the gap. This CDR3 has 14 residues. CDR3 coding DNA: TGTGCCAGCAGCTCCCTGACTCGCACAGATACGCAGTATTTT. Protein product: CASSSLTRTDTQYF.

This clone was counted only a few times. The chain recombines TRBV27 with TRBJ1-1; 8 nucleotides line up with TRBD1. The V and J ends lost 5 bases and 0 bases, in that order; junction bases with no gene match: 8. Germline CDR1 is MNHEY and CDR2 is SMNVEV (reference sequence). This CDR3 spans 16 amino acids. The DNA of the CDR3 is TGTGCCAGCAGTGGTCGGACAGGGAGAATGAACACTGAAGCTTTCTTT. Translation: CASSGRTGRMNTEAFF.

This clone has only a few counts. The chain recombines TRBV7-2 with TRBJ2-1, with 7 bases that match TRBD1. The CDR3 is 18 amino acids. Losses at the gene ends were 6 bases for V and 7 bases for J; bases not matched to a gene: 21. Germline V gene lookup returns CDR1 SGHTA and CDR2 FQGNSA. DNA for the CDR3: TGTGCCAGCAGTCGACTGAACAGGGGAGCGGCCGTATGGAATGAGCAGTTCTTC. Amino acids: CASSRLNRGAAVWNEQFF.

The chain employs TRBV5-4 and TRBJ2-1, with D perhaps matching TRBD2 (5 bases). The germline V gene has CDR1 SGHNT and CDR2 YYREEE (reference sequence). Trimming took 4 bases from V and 6 from J, leaving 17 bases between them. The CDR3 extends over 15 amino acids. CDR3 nucleotide sequence: TGTGCCAGCAGCCCGTTTCGCCCCACTAGCAATGAGCAGTTCTTC. This codes for CASSPFRPTSNEQFF.

This clone has more than one count but fewer than ten. The gene calls are TRBV5-1 and TRBJ2-7; TRBD2 agrees at 12 bases. The CDR3 spans 18 residues. Germline V lookup: CDR1 SGHRS, CDR2 YFSETQ. V shed 1 base, J shed 0 bases, and the junction held 8 bases outside the gene matches. CDR3 sequence: CASSLPLAGGPSSYEQYF. The CDR3, as DNA: TGCGCCAGCAGCTTGCCCCTAGCGGGAGGGCCGAGCTCCTACGAGCAGTACTTC.

The rearrangement joins TRBV19 to TRBJ1-4; D is unresolved. The CDR3 length is 16 residues. The germline V and J ends were trimmed by 7 bases and 3 bases, with 18 bases remaining between them. CDR1 is LNHDA, CDR2 SQIVND, per germline (reference sequence). The CDR3, as DNA: TGTGCCAGTACCCCAGCGGGCGCGGGGTCTAATGAAAAACTGTTTTTT. This codes for CASTPAGAGSNEKLFF.

This chain joins TRBV4-1 and TRBJ2-5, with TRBD2 as a possible D gene (6 bases). The DNA matches TRBJ2-7 better at its end, which makes the J call doubtful. Germline-derived CDR1 and CDR2 are MGHRA and YSYEKL. The CDR3 consists of 15 residues. Here the CDR3 reads CASSQETLARYEQYF. The CDR3 DNA sequence: TGCGCCAGCAGCCAAGAAACACTAGCTAGGTACGAGCAGTACTTC.

By its share, this clone is medium-sized. The V and J genes are TRBV6-5 and TRBJ2-1; D is unresolved. The CDR3 is 14 amino acids. The V gene lost 2 bases and the J gene lost 5 bases, with 10 bases spanning the gap. Germline CDR1 MNHEY, CDR2 SVGAGI. CDR3 amino acids: CASSYGQEDNEQFF. CDR3 DNA: TGTGCCAGCAGTTACGGGCAGGAAGACAATGAGCAGTTCTTC.

The count of this clone is one. The J gene is TRBJ2-1, the V gene TRBV27, with a tentative D call TRBD1 (6 bases). The CDR3 totals 15 residues. Trimming took 7 bases from V and 1 from J, leaving 14 bases between them. Looked up from germline, CDR1 is MNHEY and CDR2 is SMNVEV (reference sequence). The CDR3 nucleotides read TGTGCCAGCACAAGCTGGACAGATTCCTACAATGAGCAGTTCTTC. Its translation: CASTSWTDSYNEQFF.

V gene TRBV30 combines with J gene TRBJ1-1, with 8 nucleotides matching TRBD1. Per germline, CDR1 GTSNPN and CDR2 SVGIG (reference sequence). The V gene end was trimmed by 0 bases and the J gene end by 2 bases; junction bases not matched to a gene: 8. This CDR3 region has 16 residues. CDR3 bases: TGTGCCTGGAGTGTACGCCAGGGGGCGTTAAACACTGAAGCTTTCTTT. Translating gives CAWSVRQGALNTEAFF. Full variable domain (outside the CDR3, taken from reference TRBV30 and TRBJ1-1): SQTIHQWPATLVQPVGSPLSLECTVEGTSNPNLYWYRQAAGRGLQLLFYSVGIGQISSEVPQNLSASRPQDRQFILSSKKLLLSDSGFYLCAWSVRQGALNTEAFFGQGTRLTVV.

The sample holds a few counts of this clone. J is TRBJ2-2 and V is TRBV27; no definite D call. The CDR3 runs to 13 residues. Germline V gives CDR1 MNHEY, CDR2 SMNVEV (reference sequence). The V end was cut by 5 bases, the J end by 4 bases, with 8 bases between. This CDR3 is CASSPLATGELFF. The CDR3 DNA reads TGTGCCAGCAGTCCCCTGGCCACCGGGGAGCTGTTTTTT.

The chain couples TRBV4-1 to TRBJ1-5; TRBD1 agrees at 9 bases. The CDR3 consists of 19 residues. The J segment lost 4 bases and the V segment lost 4 bases, leaving 17 bases of the junction unmatched. Germline V gene sequence: CDR1 MGHRA, CDR2 YSYEKL. The CDR3 loop reads CASSPDEGTGFSSNQPQHF. Here the CDR3 DNA reads TGCGCCAGCAGCCCCGACGAGGGGACAGGGTTTTCCTCTAATCAGCCCCAGCATTTT.

The rearrangement links TRBV7-9 to TRBJ1-1; D gene ambiguous. V was clipped by 5 bases and J by 3 bases, with 10 bases between them. This CDR3 has 13 residues. Germline V gene lookup returns CDR1 SEHNR and CDR2 FQNEAQ (reference sequence). The CDR3 nucleotides are TGTGCCAGCAGCCAAGAATCGGACACTGAAGCTTTCTTT. Protein sequence: CASSQESDTEAFF.

The gene calls are TRBV15 and TRBJ2-3; TRBD2 matches 9 bases. This CDR3 spans 15 amino acids. After removal of 5 bases from V and 5 bases from J, the junction contained 8 bases not matched to a gene. Germline CDR1 and CDR2: LNHNV and YYDKDF (reference sequence). CDR3 residues: CATSPLAGAGDTQYF. Written as DNA, the CDR3 is TGTGCCACCAGCCCGTTAGCGGGAGCCGGAGATACGCAGTATTTT.

Only a few counts were recorded for this clone. The chain is built from TRBV2 and TRBJ1-6, with D unresolved. The germline V gene encodes CDR1 SNHLY and CDR2 FYNNEI. Trimming removed 6 bases from V and 4 bases from J, with 7 bases in between. The CDR3 loop spans 13 amino acids. CDR3 protein: CASSSGYNSPLHF. CDR3 coding DNA: TGTGCCAGCAGCAGCGGTTATAATTCACCCCTCCACTTT.

J is TRBJ1-2 and V is TRBV28, with D perhaps TRBD1 (6 bases). Deletions cut 3 bases from V and 4 bases from J, with 18 bases between. The CDR3 covers 16 residues. Germline CDR1 is MDHEN and CDR2 is SYDVKM. DNA for the CDR3: TGTGCCAGCAGTTTCCTGGAACAGGGTTTGACCTATGGCTACACCTTC. Translation: CASSFLEQGLTYGYTF.

The chain has TRBV7-9 and TRBJ2-3, with a tentative D call TRBD2 (5 bases). The germline CDR1 and CDR2 sequences are SEHNR and FQNEAQ (reference sequence). Trimming removed 4 bases at V and 0 bases at J, with 11 bases between. The CDR3 extends over 15 amino acids. Here the CDR3 DNA reads TGTGCCAGCAGCTCCCCGGGGTGGAGCACAGATACGCAGTATTTT. Translation: CASSSPGWSTDTQYF.

This clone has only a few counts. The chain uses TRBV25-1 and TRBJ2-7; no clear D. CDR3 size: 14 residues. Germline-derived CDR1 and CDR2 are MGHDK and SYGVNS. V was pared by 3 bases and J by 4 bases, with 13 bases between. The CDR3 DNA reads as TGTGCCAGCAGTGATGCGGCAGTTCAATACGAGCAGTACTTC. It yields the protein CASSDAAVQYEQYF.

The rearrangement uses TRBV7-2 and TRBJ2-3; 14 nucleotides align to TRBD2. The ends lost 5 bases at V and 5 bases at J; junction bases unmatched: 6. Germline values: CDR1 SGHTA, CDR2 FQGNSA. The CDR3 totals 16 residues. CDR3 nucleotides: TGTGCCAGCAGCCCCGGACTAGCGGGAGGAAGAGATACGCAGTATTTT. Translation: CASSPGLAGGRDTQYF.

This sequence joins TRBV4-1 and TRBJ2-3; D is possibly TRBD1 (6 bases). The CDR3 is 14 residues long. The ends were cut back, 6 bases at V and 4 bases at J, with 14 bases in the middle. The germline V gene has CDR1 MGHRA and CDR2 YSYEKL. The CDR3 DNA follows: TGCGCCAGCAGTCCTGACAGGCAGGCAGATACGCAGTATTTT. Translation: CASSPDRQADTQYF.

The gene calls are TRBV15 and TRBJ2-7, with a possible D match to TRBD2 (5 bases). Germline CDR1 and CDR2: LNHNV and YYDKDF (reference sequence). CDR3 size: 14 residues. Trimming shortened V by 0 bases and J by 6 bases, and 12 bases separated the two germline ends. CDR3 protein: CATSRDALVGEQYF. Here the CDR3 DNA reads TGTGCCACCAGCAGAGATGCACTAGTTGGCGAGCAGTACTTC.

This chain joins TRBV5-4 and TRBJ2-2, with 7 bases aligning to TRBD1. There are 14 residues in the CDR3. Looked up from germline, CDR1 is SGHNT and CDR2 is YYREEE (reference sequence). Trimming at V came to 4 bases and at J to 4 bases, leaving 4 bases not matched to a gene. The DNA for the CDR3 is TGTGCCAGCAGCGGCAGGGGGACCACCGGGGAGCTGTTTTTT. It codes for CASSGRGTTGELFF.

The V call is TRBV6-5, the J call TRBJ2-7; tentatively, D is TRBD1 (5 bases). The CDR3 spans 15 residues. CDR1 is MNHEY, CDR2 SVGAGI, per germline. Trimming removed 0 bases from V and 2 bases from J, with 11 bases in between. The DNA for the CDR3 is TGTGCCAGCAGTTACTCGACAGCCTCCACCTACGAGCAGTACTTC. This translates into CASSYSTASTYEQYF.